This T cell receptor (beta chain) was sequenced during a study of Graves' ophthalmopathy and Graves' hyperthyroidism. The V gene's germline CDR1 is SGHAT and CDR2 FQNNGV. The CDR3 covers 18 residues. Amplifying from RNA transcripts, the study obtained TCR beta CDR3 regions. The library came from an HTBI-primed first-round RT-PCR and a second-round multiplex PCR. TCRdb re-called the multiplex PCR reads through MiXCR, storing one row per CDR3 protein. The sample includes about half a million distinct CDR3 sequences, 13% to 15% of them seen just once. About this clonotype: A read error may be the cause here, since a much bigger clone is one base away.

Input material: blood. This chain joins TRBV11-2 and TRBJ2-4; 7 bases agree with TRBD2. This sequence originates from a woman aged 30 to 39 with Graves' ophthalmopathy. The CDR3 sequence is CASSRPSLARAAKNIKYF. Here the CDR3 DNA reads TGTGCCAGCAGCCGCCCCTCACTAGCGCGAGCAGCCAAAAACATTAAGTACTTC.